This TCR beta chain was observed in a study of T-cell reconstitution after alpha-beta-depleted transplantation in children. The CDR3 runs to 15 residues. The germline CDR1 and CDR2 sequences are MNHEY and SVGEGT. With 5 bases clipped from V and 6 bases from J, the junction kept 10 bases outside the gene matches. TCRbeta library construction was performed incorporating unique molecular identifiers. TCRdb used MiXCR to reprocess the PCR reads, holding one entry per CDR3 protein. The sample carries around 380,000 distinct CDR3 sequences, about a tenth recorded once. In its sample, this clonotype was seen a few times.

The source of this sequence is a human donor who donated a stem cell graft to a child with acute myeloid leukemia. The chain has TRBV6-2 or TRBV6-3 and TRBJ2-7, with 10 nucleotides matching TRBD2. The sample was PBMCs from the stem cell graft donor, taken from the stem cell graft. CDR3 loop: CASSPLAGERREQYF. As DNA, the CDR3 is TGTGCCAGCAGTCCCCTAGCGGGAGAGCGACGCGAGCAGTACTTC.